The 30 T cell receptor beta chains presented below share a single source sample, sequenced in a study of blood T cell repertoires in COVID-19. The repertoire was sequenced with immunoSEQ multiplex PCR; TCRdb's copy has only in-frame clones and lacks some. The table has around 100,000 clones, roughly 90% seen once. The specimen sequenced was peripheral blood. All receptors derive from a man aged 60 to 75 with acute or convalescent COVID-19.

The chain combines TRBV9 with TRBJ2-3; TRBD2 matches at 7 bases. Germline lookup yields CDR1 SGDLS and CDR2 YYNGEE. The junction had 4 bases not matched to a gene; V was cut back by 4 bases and J by 8 bases. The CDR3 spans 12 residues. CDR3 sequence (DNA): TGTGCCAGCAGCTCTAGGACTAGTACGCAGTATTTT. Residues: CASSSRTSTQYF.

The chain is built from TRBV5-1 and TRBJ2-3; D might be TRBD2 (5 bases). The germline gives CDR1 SGHRS, CDR2 YFSETQ. Trimming took off 2 bases at V and 6 bases at J, with 10 bases between the two ends. The CDR3 runs to 13 residues. The CDR3 region has the DNA TGCGCCAGCAGCTTAGACCCGGGGGATACGCAGTATTTT. This encodes CASSLDPGDTQYF.

V usage is TRBV6-1 and J usage is TRBJ2-7; TRBD1 might be the D (6 bases). V lost 4 bases to trimming and J lost 0 bases, with 16 bases between them. The CDR3 spans 16 residues. Looked up from germline, CDR1 is MNHNS and CDR2 is SASEGT. The CDR3, as DNA: TGTGCCAGCAGTGGCCCAGCTGGACAGTTCTCCTACGAGCAGTACTTC. The encoded protein is CASSGPAGQFSYEQYF.

V usage is TRBV12-5 and J usage is TRBJ1-4; 10 bases are shared with TRBD1. CDR3 length equals 17 residues. The germline CDR1 and CDR2 sequences are LGHNT and FRNRAP. With V trimmed by 1 base and J by 0 bases, 2 bases remained unmatched. The CDR3 DNA is TGTGCTAGTGGTTTGGCGGACAGGGGGGCAACTAATGAAAAACTGTTTTTT. Its translation: CASGLADRGATNEKLFF. Drawing the rest from reference TRBV12-5 and TRBJ1-4, the complete variable domain is DARVTQTPRHKVTEMGQEVTMRCQPILGHNTVFWYRQTMMQGLELLAYFRNRAPLDDSGMPKDRFSAEMPDATLATLKIQPSEPRDSAVYFCASGLADRGATNEKLFFGSGTQLSVL.

The rearrangement links TRBV5-8 to TRBJ2-2; no clear D gene. Germline V gene data show CDR1 as SGHTS and CDR2 as YDEGEE. CDR3 size: 15 residues. V lost 5 bases, J lost 1 base, and 12 bases lay in between. The CDR3 sequence is CASSLESLNTGELFF. The CDR3 nucleotides are TGTGCCAGCAGTCTGGAGAGCTTGAACACCGGGGAGCTGTTTTTT.

The chain uses TRBV5-1 and TRBJ2-7; TRBD1 matches at 7 bases. V shed 2 bases and J 2 bases; nucleotides not matched to a gene: 1. Germline lookup yields CDR1 SGHRS and CDR2 YFSETQ. The CDR3 sequence is 13 residues long. The CDR3: CASSLGGTYEQYF. Written as DNA, the CDR3 is TGCGCCAGCAGCTTAGGGGGCACCTACGAGCAGTACTTC.

In this sample, this clone turned up a few times. The rearrangement uses TRBV13 and TRBJ1-2, with D possibly being TRBD1 (6 bases). V was shortened by 5 bases and J by 8 bases, with 18 bases between the two germline ends. CDR1 PRHDT and CDR2 FYEKMQ come from the germline V gene (reference sequence). This CDR3 contains 14 residues. DNA for the CDR3: TGTGCCAGCAGCCTAGCTGGACAGTCTTGGGGCTACACCTTC. Translated: CASSLAGQSWGYTF.

V and J are TRBV7-9 and TRBJ1-1; a possible D gene is TRBD1 (6 bases). V lost 5 bases, J lost 0 bases, and 13 bases lay in between. From germline, CDR1 is SEHNR and CDR2 FQNEAQ (reference sequence). The CDR3 has 15 amino acids. CDR3 protein: CASSPETGLNTEAFF. CDR3 sequence (DNA): TGTGCCAGCAGCCCCGAAACAGGGCTGAACACTGAAGCTTTCTTT.

This rearrangement joins TRBV27 to TRBJ2-3, with 10 bases fitting TRBD2. The CDR3 has 17 residues. CDR1 is MNHEY and CDR2 is SMNVEV in the germline V gene (reference sequence). The J segment lost 4 bases and the V segment lost 5 bases, leaving 12 bases of the junction unmatched. The CDR3 DNA follows: TGTGCCAGCAGTAGAGGAGCGGGAGGGCTTATAGCAGATACGCAGTATTTT. Its protein is CASSRGAGGLIADTQYF.

The genes are TRBV6-6 and TRBJ2-7; perhaps TRBD2 as D (8 bases). Germline V gene lookup returns CDR1 MNHNY and CDR2 SVGAGI (reference sequence). The CDR3 length is 14 residues. Trimming pared 6 bases from V and 4 bases from J, leaving 16 bases between. CDR3 DNA: TGTGCCAGCAGCCACAGGGGACTAGGGTACGAGCAGTACTTC. It translates to CASSHRGLGYEQYF.

V gene TRBV6-1 combines with J gene TRBJ2-7; D may be TRBD1 (7 bases). There are 14 residues in the CDR3. Trimming took 1 base from V and 3 from J, leaving 10 bases between them. Germline V lookup: CDR1 MNHNS, CDR2 SASEGT. CDR3 nucleotides: TGTGCCAGCAGTGAAGGACAGGGAGGCTACGAGCAGTACTTC. Translation gives CASSEGQGGYEQYF.

The gene calls are TRBV28 and TRBJ1-2; 8 bases agree with TRBD1. Germline assignment: CDR1 MDHEN and CDR2 SYDVKM. There are 15 residues in the CDR3. V was clipped by 3 bases and J by 7 bases; unmatched bases: 10. The chain's CDR3 is CASSLPPGRGPGYTF. CDR3 coding DNA: TGTGCCAGCAGTTTGCCCCCCGGCAGGGGGCCTGGCTACACCTTC.

This sequence joins TRBV7-8 and TRBJ1-4; no definite D call. The CDR3 is 14 amino acids. Trimming took 7 bases from V and 5 from J, leaving 14 bases between them. Looked up from germline, CDR1 is SGHVS and CDR2 is FQNEAQ. The CDR3 spells CASTFPQANEKLFF. DNA for the CDR3: TGTGCCAGCACCTTCCCCCAGGCAAATGAAAAACTGTTTTTT.

The chain joins TRBV2 to TRBJ1-2, with a possible D match to TRBD1 (5 bases). CDR3 length: 14 amino acids. CDR1 is SNHLY and CDR2 is FYNNEI in the germline V gene. Trimming took off 4 bases at V and 4 bases at J, with 13 bases between the two ends. This CDR3 reads CASSVAGQFYGYTF. DNA of the CDR3: TGTGCCAGCAGTGTCGCAGGGCAATTCTATGGCTACACCTTC. Using reference TRBV2 and TRBJ1-2 for the parts outside the CDR3, the full variable domain is EPEVTQTPSHQVTQMGQEVILRCVPISNHLYFYWYRQILGQKVEFLVSFYNNEISEKSEIFDDQFSVERPDGSNFTLKIRSTKLEDSAMYFCASSVAGQFYGYTFGSGTRLTVV.

The V call is TRBV5-8, the J call TRBJ2-7, with 7 nucleotides matching TRBD2. Germline loops: CDR1 SGHTS, CDR2 YDEGEE. Trimming removed 4 bases from V and 3 bases from J; junction bases left unmatched: 10. The CDR3 length is 15 residues. CDR3 in amino acids: CASSPGWTRFYEQYV. The CDR3 DNA reads TGTGCCAGCAGCCCCGGATGGACTAGGTTCTACGAGCAGTACGTC.

This chain links TRBV3-1 (or the pseudogene TRBV3-2) with TRBJ1-5, with D possibly matching TRBD1 (5 bases). Germline V gene sequence: CDR1 LGHDT, CDR2 YNNKEL (reference sequence). CDR3 length: 15 amino acids. The V end lost 3 bases, the J end lost 7 bases, and 16 bases lay between the germline ends. CDR3 protein: CASSQASQGGQPQHF. In nucleotides, the CDR3 is TGTGCCAGCAGCCAGGCTAGTCAGGGTGGACAGCCCCAGCATTTT.

The rearrangement joins TRBV9 to TRBJ2-2; 11 bases are a match to TRBD2. Germline-derived CDR1 and CDR2 are SGDLS and YYNGEE. V dropped 1 base and J dropped 2; count of bases not matched to a gene: 7. The CDR3 sequence is 18 residues long. This CDR3 is CASSVTPGTSGNTGELFF. CDR3 sequence (DNA): TGTGCCAGCAGCGTAACCCCCGGGACTAGCGGAAACACCGGGGAGCTGTTTTTT.

The chain uses TRBV19 and TRBJ2-5; TRBD1 agrees at 7 bases. Germline-derived CDR1 and CDR2 are LNHDA and SQIVND (reference sequence). This CDR3 is 14 amino acids long. V lost 3 bases and J lost 1; bases outside the gene matches: 2. CDR3 in DNA: TGTGCCAGTAGTATCGGGACAGTCCAAGAGACCCAGTACTTC. Protein: CASSIGTVQETQYF.

CDR3 in DNA: TGTGCCAGCAGTCCCCACAGGGGAGGTGGAATTAGCAATCAGCCCCAGCATTTT. It specifies CASSPHRGGGISNQPQHF. The chain combines TRBV27 with TRBJ1-5, with 7 bases matching TRBD1. CDR1 is MNHEY, CDR2 SMNVEV, per germline (reference sequence). Trimming removed 5 bases from V and 0 bases from J; junction bases left unmatched: 13. This CDR3 is 18 amino acids long.

This chain uses TRBV28 with TRBJ2-1; maybe TRBD2 (6 bases). The V and J ends lost 9 bases and 0 bases respectively, with 9 bases between them. The germline CDR1 and CDR2 sequences are MDHEN and SYDVKM. This CDR3 spans 13 amino acids. This chain's CDR3 is CASWGDSYNEQFF. For the CDR3, the DNA is TGTGCCAGTTGGGGGGACTCCTACAATGAGCAGTTCTTC.

V and J are TRBV6-6 and TRBJ2-1; no clear D. This CDR3 has 15 amino acids. The germline CDR1 and CDR2 sequences are MNHNY and SVGAGI (reference sequence). Trimming took off 1 base at V and 0 bases at J, with 7 bases between the two ends. The CDR3 DNA reads TGTGCCAGCAGTTACTTGCCGGGCTCCTACAATGAGCAGTTCTTC. Translation: CASSYLPGSYNEQFF.

This chain uses TRBV2 with TRBJ1-3; 8 bases line up with TRBD1. CDR1 SNHLY and CDR2 FYNNEI come from the germline V gene. The CDR3 runs 16 residues. The V gene end was trimmed by 5 bases and the J gene end by 2 bases; junction bases not matched to a gene: 8. This CDR3 reads CASSPDRASPGNTIYF. CDR3 DNA sequence: TGTGCCAGCAGTCCGGACAGGGCCAGTCCTGGAAACACCATATATTTT. Combining the CDR3 with reference TRBV2 and TRBJ1-3 gives the whole variable domain EPEVTQTPSHQVTQMGQEVILRCVPISNHLYFYWYRQILGQKVEFLVSFYNNEISEKSEIFDDQFSVERPDGSNFTLKIRSTKLEDSAMYFCASSPDRASPGNTIYFGEGSWLTVV.

The chain employs TRBV5-1 and TRBJ2-7; 7 bases line up with TRBD2. Per the germline V gene, CDR1 is SGHRS and CDR2 is YFSETQ. CDR3 size: 18 residues. V shed 1 base, J shed 3 bases, and the junction held 16 bases outside the gene matches. CDR3 amino acids: CASSLRASTAGRDYEQYF. The CDR3 DNA reads TGCGCCAGCAGCTTGAGGGCGAGCACCGCAGGGAGGGACTACGAGCAGTACTTC.

This clone has a single count. The rearrangement links TRBV6-5 to TRBJ2-2; D is possibly TRBD2 (6 bases). CDR1 is MNHEY, CDR2 SVGAGI, per germline. V was shortened by 7 bases and J by 0 bases, with 9 bases between the two germline ends. This CDR3 has 14 amino acids. DNA of the CDR3: TGTGCCAGCATCTGGGAGGCGAACACCGGGGAGCTGTTTTTT. Translating it yields CASIWEANTGELFF.

The chain carries TRBV4-1 and TRBJ2-7; 10 bases are a match to TRBD2. Germline assignment: CDR1 MGHRA and CDR2 YSYEKL. The junction had 6 bases not matched to a gene; V was cut back by 0 bases and J by 4 bases. The CDR3 has 16 residues. The chain's CDR3 is CASSQEWASGSYEQYV. CDR3 DNA: TGCGCCAGCAGCCAAGAATGGGCTAGCGGGAGTTACGAGCAGTACGTC.

The chain has TRBV6-5 and TRBJ1-5, with D unresolved. Germline V CDR1 and CDR2: MNHEY, SVGAGI. The CDR3 runs to 15 residues. Trimming pared 7 bases from V and 0 bases from J, leaving 13 bases between. The CDR3 spells CASTGSTDSNQPQHF. The CDR3 DNA is TGTGCCAGCACCGGGAGTACCGATAGCAATCAGCCCCAGCATTTT.

This clone was seen a single time. This chain links TRBV5-1 with TRBJ2-5, with a possible D match to TRBD1 (6 bases). The CDR3 has 14 residues. V lost 2 bases and J 5 bases, leaving 13 bases between the germline ends. Germline loops: CDR1 SGHRS, CDR2 YFSETQ. As DNA, the CDR3 is TGCGCCAGCAGCTTTACAGGGAGTAAGGAGACCCAGTACTTC. Protein product: CASSFTGSKETQYF.

The chain carries TRBV19 and TRBJ1-2; D unresolved. Germline values: CDR1 LNHDA, CDR2 SQIVND (reference sequence). The V gene lost 5 bases and the J gene lost 0 bases, with 10 bases spanning the gap. The CDR3 has 14 residues. CDR3 DNA sequence: TGTGCCAGTAGTCCCGAGCGATCTAACTATGGCTACACCTTC. Its protein is CASSPERSNYGYTF.

The V call is TRBV28, the J call TRBJ1-2; 11 nucleotides match TRBD1. Germline loops: CDR1 MDHEN, CDR2 SYDVKM. The length of the CDR3 is 16 residues. V lost 4 bases and J lost 8; bases outside the gene matches: 12. CDR3 protein: CASSSPRTGGVWGYTF. The DNA for the CDR3 is TGTGCCAGCAGTTCTCCCAGGACAGGGGGCGTATGGGGCTACACCTTC.

The chain links TRBV12-3 or TRBV12-4 to TRBJ1-2; D is ambiguous. The CDR3 is made up of 13 amino acids. V lost 6 bases and J lost 3, with 11 bases in between. CDR3 DNA: TGTGCCAGCAGCTCCGGAGCCGACTATGGCTACACCTTC. It codes for CASSSGADYGYTF.